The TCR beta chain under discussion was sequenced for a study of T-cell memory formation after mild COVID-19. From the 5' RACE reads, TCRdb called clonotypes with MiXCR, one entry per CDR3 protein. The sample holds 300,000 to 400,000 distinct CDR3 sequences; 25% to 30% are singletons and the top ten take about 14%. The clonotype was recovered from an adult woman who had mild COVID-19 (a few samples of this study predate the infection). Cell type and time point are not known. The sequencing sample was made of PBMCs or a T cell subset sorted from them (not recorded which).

In nucleotides, the CDR3 is TGTGCCAGCAGCTTGGCTGTCCGCGAGCAGTACTTC. Protein product: CASSLAVREQYF. This rearrangement joins TRBV5-6 to TRBJ2-7; D not certain. The V gene's germline CDR1 is SGHDT and CDR2 YYEEEE. The CDR3 consists of 12 residues. V lost 0 bases to trimming and J lost 6 bases, with 7 bases between them.